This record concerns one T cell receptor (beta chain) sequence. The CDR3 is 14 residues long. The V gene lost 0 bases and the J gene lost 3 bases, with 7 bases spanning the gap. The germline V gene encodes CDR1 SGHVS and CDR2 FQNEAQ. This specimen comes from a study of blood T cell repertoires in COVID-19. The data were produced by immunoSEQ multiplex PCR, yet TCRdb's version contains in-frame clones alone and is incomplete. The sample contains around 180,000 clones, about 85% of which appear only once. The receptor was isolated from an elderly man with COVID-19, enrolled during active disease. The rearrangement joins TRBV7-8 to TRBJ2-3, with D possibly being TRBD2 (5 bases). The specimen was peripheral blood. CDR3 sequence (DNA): TGTGCCAGCAGCTTAGCCGAGGGTACAGATACGCAGTATTTT. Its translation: CASSLAEGTDTQYF.